This entry concerns a single T cell receptor (beta chain). The data were obtained in a study of primary melanoma T cells and metastatic recurrence. The patients had surgically resected primary melanoma at risk of metastatic recurrence. The germline gives CDR1 SGHVS, CDR2 FQNEAQ. V was shortened by 5 bases and J by 6 bases, with 10 bases between the two germline ends. The CDR3 runs 13 residues. Profiled with immunoSEQ multiplex PCR; TCRdb holds only in-frame clones, not every one. The sample has a few thousand clones, about 72% seen once. The receptor comes from a human donor with melanoma. The V gene is TRBV7-8, the J gene TRBJ1-4, with D perhaps TRBD1 (6 bases). The sequenced sample consisted of melanoma tumor tissue. The CDR3: CASSLQGDEKLFF. The CDR3 DNA sequence: TGTGCCAGCAGCCTACAGGGCGATGAAAAACTGTTTTTT.